This T cell receptor (beta chain) is from a study of OX40 agonist ivuxolimab in advanced cancers. Profiling relied on immunoSEQ multiplex PCR, and the TCRdb table lists in-frame clones only, not all of them. The sample comprises 99,000 or so clones, more than 85% of which are singletons, and around 0.32% rests with the top ten. The CDR3 runs to 13 residues. V lost 4 bases to trimming and J lost 4 bases; unmatched junction nucleotides: 3. Germline loops: CDR1 SEHNR, CDR2 FQNEAQ (reference sequence). Overall study findings and caveats: In the 0.1 to 3.0 mg/kg range, CD4+ and CD8+ blood T cells had expanded clonally by week 6.

As regards this clone: Its antigen is unknown.

The source was CD4+ or CD8+ T cells sorted from blood, collected in a trial of the OX40 agonist ivuxolimab. The chain employs TRBV7-9 and TRBJ2-5, with TRBD1 matching over 7 bases. The sequence came from an adult with an advanced solid tumor such as melanoma, head and neck, liver or kidney cancer. CDR3 sequence (DNA): TGTGCCAGCAGCTCTACAGGGGTAGAGACCCAGTACTTC. Its translation is CASSSTGVETQYF.